The rows below give T cell receptor beta chains drawn from one sample of a study of CD8 T cells in Susac syndrome. TCRdb reprocessed the immunoSEQ multiplex PCR reads via MiXCR and lists one record per CDR3 protein. The repertoire holds about 440,000 distinct CDR3 sequences, with about 85% as singletons. Sequenced: CD8+ T cells from PBMCs. These receptor sequences come from a human donor with multiple sclerosis. Each CDR3 is given with its conserved first and last residue. Fields, in order: V gene, D gene, J gene, CDR3 protein. D genes are given only for firm matches.

TRBV2	TRBD2	TRBJ2-1	CASSEAGTSGSKAYNEQFF
TRBV24-1	NA	TRBJ2-3	CATSAPGPTTDTQYF
TRBV12-3/TRBV12-4	NA	TRBJ1-1	CASSDSGTEAFF
TRBV5-4	TRBD1	TRBJ2-3	CASSGDRVEGPTDTQYF
TRBV15	TRBD2	TRBJ2-2	CATSRRGLAGGRTGELFF
TRBV20-1	TRBD2	TRBJ2-3	CSASPLAGGSTDTQYF
TRBV27	NA	TRBJ2-7	CASSGTASYEQYF
TRBV12-3/TRBV12-4	NA	TRBJ2-1	CASSFSVYNEQFF
TRBV7-9	NA	TRBJ2-1	CASSFVGEAYNEQFF
TRBV12-2	NA	TRBJ1-5	CASRLTRGQVRGCSNQPQHF
TRBV4-1	NA	TRBJ1-2	CASSQARGGRDGYTF
TRBV6-5	NA	TRBJ2-1	CASSYSTGTPYNEQFF
TRBV20-1	TRBD1	TRBJ2-1	CSARDRGSYNEQFF
TRBV7-3	TRBD1	TRBJ2-7	CASSWGQGAGEQYF
TRBV5-1	NA	TRBJ2-2	CASSLWAGGELFF
TRBV27	TRBD1	TRBJ2-7	CAIGTGVYEQYF
TRBV6-1	NA	TRBJ2-1	CASSWLASYNEQFF
TRBV2	NA	TRBJ1-1	CASSEGPEGDGAFF
TRBV2	TRBD1	TRBJ1-1	CASSGDRENTEAFF
TRBV29-1	TRBD1	TRBJ1-1	CSVKTGGTEAFF
TRBV29-1	NA	TRBJ1-6	CSVAVTGNSPLHF
TRBV28	TRBD2	TRBJ2-1	CATGTSSSYNEQFF
TRBV5-1	NA	TRBJ2-1	CASSSRVSYNEQFF
TRBV7-9	NA	TRBJ2-7	CASSPPSGSRTSEQYF
TRBV11-2	TRBD2	TRBJ2-7	CASSLEREGIGYEQYF
TRBV7-3	TRBD1	TRBJ2-1	CATGPGRGLNEQFF
TRBV7-9	TRBD2	TRBJ2-7	CASSSPAGAGASSYEQYF
TRBV6-1	NA	TRBJ2-7	CASIQSQGYEQYF
TRBV19	TRBD1	TRBJ1-5	CASSTSPGTGGERGQPQHF
TRBV6-5	NA	TRBJ2-3	CASSYGSVIPSSTDTQYF
TRBV5-1	NA	TRBJ2-1	CAGSLTGSSYNEQFF
TRBV4-1	NA	TRBJ1-2	CASSQDPGAGYGYTF
TRBV5-1	NA	TRBJ2-6	CASKDSGANVLTF
TRBV28	TRBD2	TRBJ2-3	CASTASGRFTDTQYF
TRBV2	TRBD1	TRBJ1-1	CASSFTPLPRQGAWETEAFF
TRBV3-1	NA	TRBJ1-5	CASKGRQPQHF
TRBV18	NA	TRBJ2-7	CASSPSIDYEQYF
TRBV20-1	NA	TRBJ2-5	CSAREEGVLYQETQYF
TRBV7-2	TRBD1	TRBJ2-5	CASSSLGTAQETQYF
TRBV11-2	NA	TRBJ2-7	CASSIGGVSYEQYF
TRBV4-1	NA	TRBJ2-3	CASSQVGVLDTQYF
TRBV12-3/TRBV12-4	NA	TRBJ2-3	CASSLAGGFTDTQYF
TRBV6-1	NA	TRBJ2-1	CASRGWESYNEQFF
TRBV29-1	TRBD1	TRBJ1-2	CSVQDRVPAMSYTF
TRBV21-1	NA	TRBJ2-1	CASSIMTGGPNEQFF
TRBV29-1	NA	TRBJ1-2	CSVDPTRVGWEGYTF
TRBV28	NA	TRBJ2-7	CASSFGDDSYEQYF
TRBV27	TRBD2	TRBJ2-3	CASSPTTPSGHTDTQYF
TRBV19	NA	TRBJ2-7	CASSSGGVSYEQYF
TRBV11-2	NA	TRBJ2-2	CASSLGTGTGELFF
TRBV4-1	NA	TRBJ2-7	CASSQTDCAYEQYF
TRBV15	NA	TRBJ2-3	CATSNLASTDTQYF
TRBV30	TRBD1	TRBJ2-7	CACTTGGSYEQYF
TRBV6-5	TRBD1	TRBJ2-6	CASSYSRTGGGFVLTF
TRBV19	NA	TRBJ1-1	CASSPGPEAFF
TRBV10-1	NA	TRBJ2-3	CASSESTGDSTDTQYF
TRBV6-1	NA	TRBJ2-1	CASRIAGHNEQFF
TRBV6-4	TRBD2	TRBJ2-3	CASSDSAGESTDTQYF
TRBV7-6	NA	TRBJ2-7	CASSWAAEAVAEQYF